The 2 T cell receptor beta chains below all came from one sample that was sequenced in a study of T cells in Graves' hyperthyroidism and ophthalmopathy. TCR beta CDR3 sequences were amplified from RNA transcripts. An initial round of RT-PCR targeting the TCR CDR3 relied on the HTBI primer set. TCRdb analysed the multiplex PCR reads with MiXCR anew, one entry per CDR3 protein. The sample lists approximately 620,000 distinct CDR3 sequences, approximately 16% seen once, with roughly 3.5% in the top ten. Sequenced: blood. The receptors derive from a woman aged 40 to 50 with Graves' ophthalmopathy.

In regard to this clonotype: Since a much larger clone is just one base distant, this may be a read error. The chain employs TRBV28 and TRBJ2-1; D is unclear. The DNA matches TRBJ2-7 better at its end, which makes the J call doubtful. The CDR3 loop spans 13 amino acids. Germline V gene sequence: CDR1 MDHEN, CDR2 SYDVKM. This CDR3 is CASSSDKDNEQYF. CDR3 coding DNA: TGTGCCAGCAGTTCCGACAAAGACAATGAGCAGTACTTC.

This clonotype occurred a few times. The rearrangement links TRBV27 to TRBJ2-7; TRBD2 matches at 7 bases. Germline V gene lookup returns CDR1 MNHEY and CDR2 SMNVEV (reference sequence). The J segment lost 2 bases and the V segment lost 7 bases, leaving 2 bases of the junction unmatched. This CDR3 comprises 12 residues. The CDR3 loop reads CASMGGAYEQYF. The CDR3 nucleotides are TGTGCCAGCATGGGGGGGGCCTACGAGCAGTACTTC.